This is a list of T cell receptor beta chains from one sample in a study of blood T cells in healthy people across ages. MiXCR, run by TCRdb on the 5' RACE reads, gives a single entry per CDR3 protein. This sample yields under 800,000 distinct CDR3 sequences, of which more than 40% are seen a single time; 20% to 25% belongs to the top ten. Sequencing was carried out using blood. The receptor set was obtained from a woman in her sixties or seventies in good health. Each CDR3 is given with its conserved first and last residue. Fields, in order: clone size, D gene, V gene, J gene, CDR3 DNA, CDR3 protein. D genes are given only for firm matches. Size is omitted from some rows. Given values are once, few, many or a class for expanded clones.

many,TRBD1,TRBV7-2,TRBJ2-7,TGTGCCAGCAGCTCGGACAGGGTAGCCTACGAGCAGTACTTC,CASSSDRVAYEQYF
-,TRBD1,TRBV4-1,TRBJ1-1,TGCGCCAGCAGCAGCCGCCAGGGGGCCATGAACACTGAAGCTTTCTTT,CASSSRQGAMNTEAFF
once,-,TRBV11-3,TRBJ1-1,TGTGCCAGCAGCTTTACTCAGGGCACTGAAGCTTTCTTT,CASSFTQGTEAFF
few,-,TRBV20-1,TRBJ1-1,TGCAGTGCCACCAGGCTGCCTGAAGCTTTCTTT,CSATRLPEAFF
-,-,TRBV5-6,TRBJ2-7,TGTGCCAGCAGCTTGGGGTGGAGCTCCTACGAGCAGTACTTC,CASSLGWSSYEQYF
-,-,TRBV3-1,TRBJ2-7,TGTGCCAGCAGCCAAGTTCACGGGTACTACAATGAGCAGTACTTC,CASSQVHGYYNEQYF
-,TRBD1,TRBV27,TRBJ1-6,TGTGCCAGCCGAGACAGGGGCGAAGCTAATTCACCCCTCCACTTT,CASRDRGEANSPLHF
many,-,TRBV13,TRBJ2-5,TGTGCCAGCAGCGGGGGGATCCAAGAGACCCAGTACTTC,CASSGGIQETQYF
-,TRBD1,TRBV29-1,TRBJ2-1,TGCAGCGTTGCGGGACAGAACAATGAGCAGTTCTTC,CSVAGQNNEQFF
-,TRBD2,TRBV7-2,TRBJ2-1,TGTGCCAGCAGCTCCGGACTAGCGGGGCAAGAGACCCAGTTCTTC,CASSSGLAGQETQFF
-,-,TRBV4-2,TRBJ1-2,TGTGCCAGCAGCCAAGAAATAGCGCACGTAACCAACTATGGCTACACCTTC,CASSQEIAHVTNYGYTF
-,TRBD1,TRBV13,TRBJ1-5,TGTGCCAGCAGCAGCTACCCCGGGACAGGGGGCGTAGATCAGCTCCAGCATTTT,CASSSYPGTGGVDQLQHF
-,TRBD1,TRBV29-1,TRBJ1-1,TGCAGCGTTGATATTGGAAGGGGCAGGGGGTCGGGTAACACTGAAGCTTTCTTT,CSVDIGRGRGSGNTEAFF
-,TRBD1,TRBV7-8,TRBJ1-4,TGTGCCAGCAGCCCGGGACAGGGCAGGTTAGGTGAAAAACTGTTTTTT,CASSPGQGRLGEKLFF
-,-,TRBV6-5,TRBJ1-1,TGTGCCAGCAGTTACCTTCCCAGGGAGGGCACTGAAGCTTTCTTT,CASSYLPREGTEAFF
-,-,TRBV20-1,TRBJ1-4,TGCAGTGCTAGAGACAGGGTTGTTGAAAAACTGTTTTTT,CSARDRVVEKLFF
-,-,TRBV20-1,TRBJ2-7,TGCAGTGCTACCAACATGCGGATTTACGAGCAGTACTTC,CSATNMRIYEQYF
-,-,TRBV7-2,TRBJ2-4,TGTGCCAGCAGCTTCGGGGGGCTAGACCAAAACATTCAGTACTTC,CASSFGGLDQNIQYF
-,-,TRBV3-1,TRBJ2-7,TGTGCCAGCAGCCAAGATCGCGGAGGGGCGAGCTCCTACGAGCAGTACTTC,CASSQDRGGASSYEQYF
-,-,TRBV5-1,TRBJ1-2,TGCGCCAGCAGTCCGATTAAACAATATGGCAACACCTTC,CASSPIKQYGNTF
-,TRBD1,TRBV5-6,TRBJ1-6,TGTGCCAGCAGCTCTGCCCGACAGGGAGGTAATTCACCCCTCCACTTT,CASSSARQGGNSPLHF
few,-,TRBV24-1,TRBJ1-2,TGTGCCACCGGTGATGGGACTCTCTATGGCTACACCTTC,CATGDGTLYGYTF
few,-,TRBV7-3,TRBJ2-5,TGTGCCAGCAGGGTGGTCGGGACCCAGTACTTC,CASRVVGTQYF
-,TRBD1,TRBV20-1,TRBJ1-5,TGCAGTGCTAGGGGACAGGGAGGTCAGCCCCAGCATTTT,CSARGQGGQPQHF
once,TRBD1,TRBV2,TRBJ2-7,TGTGCCAGCAGTATGCCGGGACAGGGCTCCTACGAGCAGTACTTC,CASSMPGQGSYEQYF
few,TRBD2,TRBV2,TRBJ2-5,TGTGCCAGCAGTCTCCAGAGAAAGACTAGCGGGAGGTCGGAGACCCAGTACTTC,CASSLQRKTSGRSETQYF
many,TRBD2,TRBV6-5,TRBJ2-7,TGTGCCAGCAGTTACTCCTCGACTAGCGGATACTACGAGCAGTACTTC,CASSYSSTSGYYEQYF
-,-,TRBV4-3,TRBJ1-5,TGCGCCAGCAGCCAAGATGTGCTGAATCAGCCCCAGCATTTT,CASSQDVLNQPQHF
few,-,TRBV7-2,TRBJ2-1,TGTGCCAGCAGCCGTCGGTCGGCAGCGAACTCCTACAATGAGCAGTTCTTC,CASSRRSAANSYNEQFF
few,TRBD2,TRBV6-2/TRBV6-3,TRBJ2-3,TGTGCCAGCAGTTACGGGACTAGCGGGAGGGCCGGATTGGATACGCAGTATTTT,CASSYGTSGRAGLDTQYF
few,TRBD1,TRBV18,TRBJ2-1,TGTGCCAGCGCAGGGGGCAAAGATGAGCAGTTCTTC,CASAGGKDEQFF
-,-,TRBV10-3,TRBJ1-1,TGTGCCATCACCGCCTCTGGGGGCTACACTGAAGCTTTCTTT,CAITASGGYTEAFF
few,-,TRBV3-1,TRBJ1-2,TGTGCCAGCAGCCAAGATCTGGTCAGAAACTATGGCTACACCTTC,CASSQDLVRNYGYTF
-,TRBD1,TRBV29-1,TRBJ1-4,TGCAGCGCCTGCCTGGGACAGACAGGGAAGAAACTGTTTTTT,CSACLGQTGKKLFF
-,-,TRBV11-2,TRBJ2-1,TGTGCCAGCAGCTCCACCCTAGGCCTCAAAGAGACCCAGTTCTTC,CASSSTLGLKETQFF
-,TRBD2,TRBV11-2,TRBJ2-1,TGTGCCAGTACCCAACGCGGGGGGATAAATGAGCAGTTCTTC,CASTQRGGINEQFF
few,TRBD1,TRBV10-3,TRBJ2-7,TGTGCCATCAGTGAACCAGGACAGGGAGACTCCTACGAGCAGTACTTC,CAISEPGQGDSYEQYF
-,TRBD2,TRBV3-1,TRBJ2-1,TGTGCCAGCAGCCAAGCAATGCAGCGGGAGGGCCGTGAGCAGTTCTTC,CASSQAMQREGREQFF
few,-,TRBV7-9,TRBJ2-1,TGTGCCAGCAGCCCCTGGGGTGGCGCCACCTACAATGAGCAGTTCTTC,CASSPWGGATYNEQFF
-,TRBD1,TRBV20-1,TRBJ1-6,TGCAGTGCTAGAGATCTTTCGGGGACAGGAGATTCACCCCTCCACTTT,CSARDLSGTGDSPLHF
few,TRBD1,TRBV12-3/TRBV12-4,TRBJ1-4,TGTGCCAGCAGGCCCGGGACAGGGGTAGAAAAACTGTTTTTT,CASRPGTGVEKLFF
many,TRBD2,TRBV20-1,TRBJ2-6,TGCAGTGCTAGAGCCGACGGGAGGGGGAACGTCCTGACTTTC,CSARADGRGNVLTF
-,-,TRBV18,TRBJ2-6,TGTGCCAGCTCACCTACTGGGGTGACACGCTCTGGGGCCAACGTCCTGACTTTC,CASSPTGVTRSGANVLTF
few,TRBD1,TRBV20-1,TRBJ2-3,TGCAGTGGACAGGGCCTGGTTGTATATACGCAGTATTTT,CSGQGLVVYTQYF
few,TRBD1,TRBV29-1,TRBJ2-5,TGCAGCGGTTCCAGGGGGTCACAACAAGAGACCCAGTACTTC,CSGSRGSQQETQYF
few,TRBD2,TRBV18,TRBJ2-4,TGTGCCAGCTCACCACTTAGCGGGGGAGGAGCCAAAAACATTCAGTACTTC,CASSPLSGGGAKNIQYF
-,-,TRBV29-1,TRBJ2-7,TGCAGCGTTCCCAGATGGGGGATCGAGCAGTACTTC,CSVPRWGIEQYF
few,-,TRBV6-2/TRBV6-3,TRBJ1-5,TGTGCCAGCGCGGACGGGACGGGAGGCAATCAGCCCCAGCATTTT,CASADGTGGNQPQHF
few,TRBD1,TRBV7-6,TRBJ2-7,TGTGCCAGCAGCTTAATAACAGGGGTCCGCTACGAGCAGTACTTC,CASSLITGVRYEQYF
few,TRBD1,TRBV2,TRBJ2-2,TGTGCCAGCAACTTCGGGACAGGGAGCACCGGGGAGCTGTTTTTT,CASNFGTGSTGELFF
few,-,TRBV5-1,TRBJ1-4,TGCGCCAGCAGCTTGGATAACAACAATGAAAAACTGTTTTTT,CASSLDNNNEKLFF